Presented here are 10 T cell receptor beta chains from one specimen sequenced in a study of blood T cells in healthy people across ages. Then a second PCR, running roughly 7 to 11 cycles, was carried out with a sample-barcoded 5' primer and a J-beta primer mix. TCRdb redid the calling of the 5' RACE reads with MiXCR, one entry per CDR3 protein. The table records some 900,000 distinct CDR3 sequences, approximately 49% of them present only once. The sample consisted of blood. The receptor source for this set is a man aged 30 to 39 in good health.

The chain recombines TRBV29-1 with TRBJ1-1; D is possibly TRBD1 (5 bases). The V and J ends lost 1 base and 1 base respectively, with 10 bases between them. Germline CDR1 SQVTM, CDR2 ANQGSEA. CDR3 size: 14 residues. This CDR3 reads CSVEGGTANTEAFF. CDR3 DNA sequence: TGCAGCGTTGAAGGGGGGACGGCGAACACTGAAGCTTTCTTT.

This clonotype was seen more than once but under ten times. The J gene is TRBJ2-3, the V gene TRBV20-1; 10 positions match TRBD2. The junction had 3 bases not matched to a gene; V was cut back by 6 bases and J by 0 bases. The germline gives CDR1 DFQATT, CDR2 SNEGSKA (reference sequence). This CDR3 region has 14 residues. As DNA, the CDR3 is TGCAGTGCAGCAGCGGGGGGGAGCACAGATACGCAGTATTTT. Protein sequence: CSAAAGGSTDTQYF.

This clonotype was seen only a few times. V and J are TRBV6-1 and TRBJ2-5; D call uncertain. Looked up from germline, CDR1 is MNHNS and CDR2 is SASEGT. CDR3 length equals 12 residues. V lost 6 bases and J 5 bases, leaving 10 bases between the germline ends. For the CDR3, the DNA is TGTGCCAGCAGAGAGGTTCGGGAGACCCAGTACTTC. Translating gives CASREVRETQYF.

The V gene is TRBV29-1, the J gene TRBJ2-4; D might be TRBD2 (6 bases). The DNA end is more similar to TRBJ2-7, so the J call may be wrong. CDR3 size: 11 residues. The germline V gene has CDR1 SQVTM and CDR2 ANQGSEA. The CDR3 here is CSVPGGDEQYF. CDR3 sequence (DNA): TGCAGCGTTCCTGGCGGGGACGAGCAGTACTTC.

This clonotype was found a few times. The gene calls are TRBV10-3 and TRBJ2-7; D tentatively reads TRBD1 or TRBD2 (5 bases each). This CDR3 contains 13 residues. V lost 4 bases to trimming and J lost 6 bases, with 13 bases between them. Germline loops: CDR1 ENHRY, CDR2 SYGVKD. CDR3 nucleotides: TGTGCCATCAGTGCCGACAGAGGGAGCGAGCAGTACTTC. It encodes CAISADRGSEQYF.

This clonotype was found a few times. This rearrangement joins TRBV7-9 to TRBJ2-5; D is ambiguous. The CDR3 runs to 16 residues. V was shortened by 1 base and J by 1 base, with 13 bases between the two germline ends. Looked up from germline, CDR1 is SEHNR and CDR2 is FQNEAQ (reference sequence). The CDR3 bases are TGTGCCAGCAGCTTAGTGGGCGGTTACTCCCAAGAGACCCAGTACTTC. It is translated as CASSLVGGYSQETQYF.

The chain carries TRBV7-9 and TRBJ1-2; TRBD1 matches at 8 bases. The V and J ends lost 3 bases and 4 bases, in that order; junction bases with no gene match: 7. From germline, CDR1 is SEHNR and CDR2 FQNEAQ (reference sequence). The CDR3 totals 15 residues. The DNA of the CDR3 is TGTGCCAGCAGCTTTTTTCAGACAGGGGCCTATGGCTACACCTTC. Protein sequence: CASSFFQTGAYGYTF.

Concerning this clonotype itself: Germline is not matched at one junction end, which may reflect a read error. In DNA, the CDR3 is TGCAATGCTAGACGTAGCGGGGGGCTCAACAATGAGCAGTTCTTC. It encodes CNARRSGGLNNEQFF. The chain uses TRBV20-1 and TRBJ2-1; 10 nucleotides line up with TRBD2. The CDR3 is 15 residues long. Germline values: CDR1 DFQATT, CDR2 SNEGSKA (reference sequence).

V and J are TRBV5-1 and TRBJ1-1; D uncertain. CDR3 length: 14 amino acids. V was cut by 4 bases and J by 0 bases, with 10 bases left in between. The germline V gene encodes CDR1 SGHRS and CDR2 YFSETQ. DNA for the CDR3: TGCGCCAGCAGCGGGAGTGGGTTGAACACTGAAGCTTTCTTT. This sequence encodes CASSGSGLNTEAFF.

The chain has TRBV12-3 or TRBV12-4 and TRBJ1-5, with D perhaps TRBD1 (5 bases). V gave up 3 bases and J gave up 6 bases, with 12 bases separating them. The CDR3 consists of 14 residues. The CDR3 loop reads CASSLQAGSQPQHF. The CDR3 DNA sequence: TGTGCCAGCAGTTTGCAGGCAGGGAGTCAGCCCCAGCATTTT.